These T cell receptor beta chains were read from a single sample in a study of cytotoxic CD8 clonotypes in ibrutinib-treated CLL. Assay: immunoSEQ multiplex PCR; the TCRdb copy retains only in-frame clones and omits some. The repertoire includes some 150,000 clones, roughly 80% of them detected once, and approximately 27% sits in the top ten. This specimen was PBMCs, taken after 12 months of ibrutinib treatment. The receptors shown here come from a human donor with chronic lymphocytic leukemia. Each CDR3 is given with its conserved first and last residue. Each record gives: J gene, D gene, V gene, clone size, CDR3 DNA, CDR3 protein. A D gene is named only where the DNA matches it firmly. Expanded clones are given a class, and other clones once, few, many or no size at all.

>TRBJ2-7|NA|TRBV2|few
TGTGCCAGCAGCCCTGCCCGGATACCCCAGGACAGTACCTACGAGCAGTACTTC
CASSPARIPQDSTYEQYF
>TRBJ2-1|TRBD2|TRBV5-6|NA
TGTGCCAGCAGCATAGCGGGTTGGGGCAATGAGCAGTTCTTC
CASSIAGWGNEQFF
>TRBJ2-7|TRBD2|TRBV6-5|NA
TGTGCCAGCAGTTACGGGACTAGCGGGGGCTCCTACGAGCAGTACTTC
CASSYGTSGGSYEQYF
>TRBJ2-3|NA|TRBV28|NA
TGTGCCAGCAGAGACACTAGGACCTTAGATACGCAGTATTTT
CASRDTRTLDTQYF
>TRBJ2-7|NA|TRBV4-2|NA
TGTGCCAGCAGCCAGCTTAGCGGTCTTAACTACGAGCAGTACTTC
CASSQLSGLNYEQYF
>TRBJ2-3|TRBD2|TRBV5-1|NA
TGCGCCAGCAGCTCGGGAAGCGGGAGGCCGGATACGCAGTATTTT
CASSSGSGRPDTQYF
>TRBJ1-6|NA|TRBV5-6|NA
TGTGCCAGCAGCTTGCCGGGGATTGGAAATTCACCCCTCCACTTT
CASSLPGIGNSPLHF
>TRBJ2-7|TRBD1|TRBV18|few
TGTGCCAGCTCACCACGACAGGGTGTATACGAGCAGTACTTC
CASSPRQGVYEQYF
>TRBJ1-5|NA|TRBV28|NA
TGTGCCAGCAGTTCCGCGGGCAGATGGGGCAATCAGCCCCAGCATTTT
CASSSAGRWGNQPQHF
>TRBJ1-3|NA|TRBV7-9|NA
TGTGCCAGCAGCGCTGGGGGAACCTCTGGAAACACCATATATTTT
CASSAGGTSGNTIYF
>TRBJ2-7|TRBD1|TRBV19|many
TGTGCCAGTAGCCGTTTACCGGGACAGGGAAGCTACGAGCAGTACTTC
CASSRLPGQGSYEQYF
>TRBJ1-1|NA|TRBV9|NA
TGTGCCAGCAGCGTAGGGAGTATCGGAACTGAAGCTTTCTTT
CASSVGSIGTEAFF
>TRBJ2-1|TRBD2|TRBV7-6|NA
TGTGCCAGCAGCCCACGGACTAGCGGGGGTGGGTCCTACAATGAGCAGTTCTTC
CASSPRTSGGGSYNEQFF
>TRBJ1-5|NA|TRBV30|NA
TGTGCCTGGAGTGTATTAGGGAGCAATCAGCCCCAGCATTTT
CAWSVLGSNQPQHF
>TRBJ2-7|TRBD2|TRBV7-2|NA
TGTGCCAGCAGCTCCCACATGGGACTAGCGGGTTACGAGCAGTACTTC
CASSSHMGLAGYEQYF
>TRBJ2-7|TRBD1|TRBV7-9|NA
TGTGCCAGCAGCTTAGTTAGTGGACAGGACAACTACGAGCAGTACTTC
CASSLVSGQDNYEQYF
>TRBJ1-6|NA|TRBV7-6|NA
TGTGCCAGCAGCTCGAGCGGGCAGGCTTATAATTCACCCCTCCACTTT
CASSSSGQAYNSPLHF
>TRBJ2-7|TRBD1|TRBV28|NA
TGTGCCAGCAGTGACAGGGGCGGACTCTCCTACGAGCAGTACTTC
CASSDRGGLSYEQYF
>TRBJ2-1|TRBD1|TRBV27|NA
TGTGCCAGCAGTTTAGGTAGTTGGGGGACAGGGGAGTTCTTC
CASSLGSWGTGEFF
>TRBJ2-3|NA|TRBV28|few
TGTGCCAGCAGTCCCTGGGGCAGGGAATCGGATACGCAGTATTTT
CASSPWGRESDTQYF
>TRBJ2-5|NA|TRBV30|once
TGTGCCTGGACCTCAGGGCTAGCGGAGACCCAGTACTTC
CAWTSGLAETQYF
>TRBJ2-7|NA|TRBV27|NA
TGTGCCAGCAGTTCGACCCCGGGGCAGGGGAATAAGTACGAGCAGTACTTC
CASSSTPGQGNKYEQYF
>TRBJ2-3|TRBD2|TRBV5-1|NA
TGCGCCAGCAGCTTGTACGAGCGGGGGCAATTCACAGATACGCAGTATTTT
CASSLYERGQFTDTQYF
>TRBJ1-1|TRBD1|TRBV6-1|NA
TGTGCCAGCATGAAACAGGGGCTGAACACTGAAGCTTTCTTT
CASMKQGLNTEAFF
>TRBJ1-2|NA|TRBV6-1|NA
TGTGCCAGCAGCAAGGAGGACATCTATGGCTACACCTTC
CASSKEDIYGYTF
>TRBJ1-6|NA|TRBV27|few
TGTGCCAGCAGTTCCTCGCCAGGGTCTAATTCACCCCTCCACTTT
CASSSSPGSNSPLHF
>TRBJ2-7|NA|TRBV6-5|NA
TGTGCCAGCAGCCGTCAAATGCCAACCTACGAGCAGTACTTC
CASSRQMPTYEQYF